The rows below give T cell receptor beta chains drawn from one sample of a study of cytotoxic CD8 clonotypes in ibrutinib-treated CLL. Repertoires were generated with immunoSEQ multiplex PCR, while TCRdb's copy carries only in-frame clones and drops some. Of approximately 150,000 clones listed, around 80% were seen once; the top ten hold 3.5% to 5.5%. This specimen consisted of PBMCs, obtained after 24 months of ibrutinib treatment. Receptors were obtained from a human donor with chronic lymphocytic leukemia. The conserved cysteine and the conserved F or W are not part of the CDR3 here. Clone size is stated in some rows and not others, as once, few, many or a class when expanded.

abundance: -; v_gene: TRBV19; CDR3aa: ASSPSPGITDTQY
abundance: many; v_gene: TRBV6-5; CDR3aa: ASSPRGYTQY
abundance: -; v_gene: TRBV29-1; CDR3aa: SVDSPMGVNEQF
abundance: -; v_gene: TRBV5-1; CDR3aa: ASSLVGEQGEAF
abundance: -; v_gene: TRBV18; CDR3aa: ASSPREGWRYNEQF
abundance: few; v_gene: TRBV18; CDR3aa: ASKKDGQPQH
abundance: -; v_gene: TRBV28; CDR3aa: ASRQHLGGVKNYGYT
abundance: once; v_gene: TRBV6-5; CDR3aa: ASSYWAAQETQY
abundance: -; v_gene: TRBV27; CDR3aa: ASTLAGVGSGELF
abundance: -; v_gene: TRBV7-2; CDR3aa: ASSTRDSTDTQY
abundance: many; v_gene: TRBV5-8; CDR3aa: ASSVDRGSFEAF
abundance: -; v_gene: TRBV28; CDR3aa: ASSFLRTQETQY
abundance: -; v_gene: TRBV5-1; CDR3aa: ASSWNRGQGNEAF
abundance: -; v_gene: TRBV7-2; CDR3aa: ASSLALAPNPGHEQY
abundance: -; v_gene: TRBV9; CDR3aa: ASSFTGNGNTIY
abundance: -; v_gene: TRBV5-1; CDR3aa: ASGGGSYNEQF
abundance: -; v_gene: TRBV10-3; CDR3aa: ASSHLRGLSTDTQY
abundance: once; v_gene: TRBV30; CDR3aa: AWSNPYGDSSSPLH
abundance: -; v_gene: TRBV2; CDR3aa: ASRNSGTTREQY
abundance: -; v_gene: TRBV19; CDR3aa: ASSWGDTQY
abundance: -; v_gene: TRBV5-1; CDR3aa: ASTLGASGNTIY
abundance: -; v_gene: TRBV7-9; CDR3aa: ASSPQRGNRGKAF
abundance: -; v_gene: TRBV10-3; CDR3aa: AIRLAGGYEQY
abundance: once; v_gene: TRBV2; CDR3aa: ASKRGRSGELF
abundance: -; v_gene: TRBV6-5; CDR3aa: ASSYSGGSGEQY
abundance: -; v_gene: TRBV5-1; CDR3aa: ASSLVGPLYRVTGELF
abundance: -; v_gene: TRBV5-6; CDR3aa: ASSLWTNTEAF
abundance: -; v_gene: TRBV19; CDR3aa: ATSQQGPYSPLH
abundance: -; v_gene: TRBV7-2; CDR3aa: ASSLVPRSSWGTDTQY
abundance: -; v_gene: TRBV5-1; CDR3aa: ASRQGSTDTQY
abundance: -; v_gene: TRBV28; CDR3aa: ASSLIGGDNQPQH
abundance: -; v_gene: TRBV18; CDR3aa: ASSPPGQANEKLF
abundance: -; v_gene: TRBV29-1; CDR3aa: SVGDTQY
abundance: -; v_gene: TRBV19; CDR3aa: ASSIQGNYNEQF
abundance: -; v_gene: TRBV5-1; CDR3aa: ASSPGGYYGYT
abundance: -; v_gene: TRBV11-2; CDR3aa: ASSSDRNEKLF
abundance: -; v_gene: TRBV6-5; CDR3aa: ASRPTGTGGAEQY
abundance: -; v_gene: TRBV5-1; CDR3aa: ASSPGTKETQY
abundance: -; v_gene: TRBV29-1; CDR3aa: SVEGGRGVTDTQY